Below, 27 T cell receptor beta chains from the same sample are listed, as sequenced in a study of T cells in Graves' hyperthyroidism and ophthalmopathy. What was amplified from RNA transcripts were TCR beta CDR3 regions. The TCR CDR3 was amplified in a first-round RT-PCR using the HTBI primer set. TCRdb processed the multiplex PCR reads anew with MiXCR; each CDR3 protein has one entry. The sample includes fewer than 450,000 distinct CDR3 sequences, roughly 15% of them seen just once. Sequenced input: blood. These receptors originate from a woman between 25 and 40 years old with Graves' hyperthyroidism that later progressed to Graves' ophthalmopathy.

The sample holds many counts of this clonotype. The chain employs TRBV27 and TRBJ2-7, with TRBD1 matching 7 bases. The CDR3 totals 16 residues. The germline gives CDR1 MNHEY, CDR2 SMNVEV (reference sequence). The V gene end was trimmed by 3 bases and the J gene end by 0 bases; junction bases not matched to a gene: 8. The CDR3 is CASSFRQGAPSYEQYF. DNA of the CDR3: TGTGCCAGCAGTTTTCGACAGGGAGCCCCCTCCTACGAGCAGTACTTC.

CDR3 nucleotides: TGTGCCAGCCGCTCCAGGGGGTACACGATTCGCGATACGCAGTATTTT. This gives the protein CASRSRGYTIRDTQYF. This chain joins TRBV27 and TRBJ2-3; TRBD1 aligns across 7 bases. Germline values: CDR1 MNHEY, CDR2 SMNVEV (reference sequence). V trimming: 8 bases; J trimming: 6 bases; junction bases outside the gene matches: 17. The CDR3 runs to 16 residues.

Only a few counts were recorded for this clonotype. J is TRBJ2-7 and V is TRBV4-1; the D is unclear. This CDR3 has 13 amino acids. Germline V gene data show CDR1 as MGHRA and CDR2 as YSYEKL. Trimming removed 4 bases at V and 4 bases at J, with 11 bases between. Here the CDR3 DNA reads TGCGCCAGCAGCCCTACGCTCCCGTACGAGCAGTACTTC. Its protein product is CASSPTLPYEQYF.

About this clonotype itself: Germline is not matched at one junction end, which may reflect a read error. This chain connects TRBV7-9 to TRBJ1-1; D unclear. This CDR3 comprises 14 residues. The germline CDR1 and CDR2 sequences are SEHNR and FQNEAQ (reference sequence). This chain's CDR3 is CARSLGRASTEAFF. The CDR3 DNA sequence: TGTGCCAGGAGCTTAGGACGGGCGAGCACTGAAGCTTTCTTT.

This clonotype was counted a few times. The chain combines TRBV19 with TRBJ2-7; 9 nucleotides line up with TRBD1. The CDR3 has 15 residues. V shed 3 bases and J 0 bases; nucleotides not matched to a gene: 3. Per the germline V gene, CDR1 is LNHDA and CDR2 is SQIVND (reference sequence). Here the CDR3 reads CASSIATGGSYEQYF. The CDR3 region has the DNA TGTGCCAGTAGTATTGCGACAGGGGGCTCCTACGAGCAGTACTTC.

V and J are TRBV15 and TRBJ2-1; maybe TRBD2 (6 bases). The V and J ends lost 8 bases and 1 base respectively, with 9 bases between them. This CDR3 has 13 amino acids. Germline assignment: CDR1 LNHNV and CDR2 YYDKDF (reference sequence). The CDR3 bases are TGTGCCACCTCAGCGGGTTCCTACAATGAGCAGTTCTTC. The encoded protein is CATSAGSYNEQFF. The full variable domain, completed using reference TRBV15 and TRBJ2-1, is DAMVIQNPRYQVTQFGKPVTLSCSQTLNHNVMYWYQQKSSQAPKLLFHYYDKDFNNEADTPDNFQSRRPNTSFCFLDIRSPGLGDTAMYLCATSAGSYNEQFFGPGTRLTVL.

This clonotype was recorded many times. This rearrangement joins TRBV19 to TRBJ1-1, with D tentatively TRBD1 (5 bases). CDR3 length equals 19 residues. The V gene's germline CDR1 is LNHDA and CDR2 SQIVND (reference sequence). V was shortened by 1 base and J by 0 bases, with 21 bases between the two germline ends. DNA for the CDR3: TGTGCCAGTAGTATAGGCGGATTTAGGGGAGTGGCGTTGAACACTGAAGCTTTCTTT. Translated: CASSIGGFRGVALNTEAFF.

V is TRBV5-4 and J is TRBJ1-3, with D unclear. The CDR3 spans 18 residues. CDR1 and CDR2 from the germline V gene are SGHNT and YYREEE (reference sequence). V dropped 1 base and J dropped 2 bases, with 19 bases sitting between them. The CDR3 loop is CASSLNLRVGSAGNTIYF. The DNA for the CDR3 is TGTGCCAGCAGCTTGAACTTGAGGGTAGGTTCGGCTGGAAACACCATATATTTT.

In this sample, this clonotype turned up many times. This chain joins TRBV27 and TRBJ1-5; D possibly corresponds to TRBD1 (5 bases). The length of the CDR3 is 14 residues. Germline CDR1 MNHEY, CDR2 SMNVEV (reference sequence). Trimming shortened V by 5 bases and J by 4 bases, and 12 bases separated the two germline ends. The chain's CDR3 is CASSRGAPNQPQHF. The CDR3 DNA reads as TGTGCCAGCAGTCGTGGGGCGCCGAATCAGCCCCAGCATTTT.

This clonotype was seen repeatedly, ten times or more. The chain links TRBV7-9 to TRBJ2-3; tentatively, D is TRBD1 or TRBD2 (5 bases each). Germline lookup yields CDR1 SEHNR and CDR2 FQNEAQ (reference sequence). This CDR3 comprises 18 residues. The V end was cut by 4 bases, the J end by 0 bases, with 20 bases between. The CDR3 is CASSSHSSGTTSTDTQYF. CDR3 bases: TGTGCCAGCAGCTCACACTCATCGGGGACCACTAGCACAGATACGCAGTATTTT.

This clonotype was found many times. This chain links TRBV27 with TRBJ2-2; 12 positions match TRBD2. The CDR3 is 16 amino acids. The germline V gene encodes CDR1 MNHEY and CDR2 SMNVEV (reference sequence). V dropped 5 bases and J dropped 5; count of bases not matched to a gene: 6. For the CDR3, the DNA is TGTGCCAGCAGTCTCGGACTAGCGGGGAAGACCGGGGAGCTGTTTTTT. Translated: CASSLGLAGKTGELFF.

The chain recombines TRBV6-1 with TRBJ2-7, with TRBD2 matching over 9 bases. V shed 3 bases, J shed 0 bases, and the junction held 15 bases outside the gene matches. Germline loops: CDR1 MNHNS, CDR2 SASEGT. This CDR3 region has 19 residues. The CDR3, as DNA: TGTGCCAGCAGTGATCAGGAGGGCTTAAGGACTAGCGACTCCTACGAGCAGTACTTC. Encoded protein: CASSDQEGLRTSDSYEQYF.

This clonotype was detected ten times or more. The chain links TRBV7-8 to TRBJ2-5; perhaps D is TRBD1 or TRBD2 (6 bases each). The CDR3 has 16 amino acids. CDR1 is SGHVS and CDR2 is FQNEAQ in the germline V gene. V was clipped by 1 base and J by 4 bases, with 16 bases between them. CDR3 amino acids: CASSLDRRGAGETQYF. The CDR3 DNA follows: TGTGCCAGCAGCTTAGACCGGAGGGGGGCTGGAGAGACCCAGTACTTC.

This clonotype was recorded many times. The genes are TRBV15 and TRBJ1-6; no clear D gene. Germline V lookup: CDR1 LNHNV, CDR2 YYDKDF (reference sequence). The V and J ends lost 1 base and 9 bases respectively, with 7 bases between them. The length of the CDR3 is 13 residues. The CDR3 nucleotides read TGTGCCACCAGCAGAGGGGTGGGTTCACCCCTCCACTTT. This gives the protein CATSRGVGSPLHF. The full variable domain, rest sourced from reference TRBV15 and TRBJ1-6, is DAMVIQNPRYQVTQFGKPVTLSCSQTLNHNVMYWYQQKSSQAPKLLFHYYDKDFNNEADTPDNFQSRRPNTSFCFLDIRSPGLGDTAMYLCATSRGVGSPLHFGNGTRLTVT.

The CDR3 DNA is TGTGCCAGCAGCCTTGACAGGGGGCAAGAGACCCAGTACTTC. This codes for CASSLDRGQETQYF. The V gene is TRBV2, the J gene TRBJ2-5; TRBD1 matches 9 bases. Germline CDR1 reads SNHLY; CDR2 reads FYNNEI. V trimming: 6 bases; J trimming: 2 bases; junction bases outside the gene matches: 4. There are 14 residues in the CDR3.

The V and J genes are TRBV9 and TRBJ2-7; D might be TRBD2 (6 bases). Germline CDR1 and CDR2: SGDLS and YYNGEE. Trimming stripped 0 bases from V and 5 bases from J, with 18 bases between. The CDR3 sequence is 16 residues long. In nucleotides, the CDR3 is TGTGCCAGCAGCGTAGCCCCCCATGGAGGGAGCCACGAGCAGTACTTC. Translating gives CASSVAPHGGSHEQYF. Using reference TRBV9 and TRBJ2-7 for the parts outside the CDR3, the full variable domain is DSGVTQTPKHLITATGQRVTLRCSPRSGDLSVYWYQQSLDQGLQFLIQYYNGEERAKGNILERFSAQQFPDLHSELNLSSLELGDSALYFCASSVAPHGGSHEQYFGPGTRLTVT.

The chain has TRBV20-1 and TRBJ1-2; no firm D call. This CDR3 has 13 residues. The V gene's germline CDR1 is DFQATT and CDR2 SNEGSKA (reference sequence). V lost 3 bases and J 1 base, leaving 9 bases between the germline ends. CDR3 in amino acids: CSASPLVNYGYTF. In DNA, the CDR3 is TGCAGTGCTAGCCCCCTGGTTAACTATGGCTACACCTTC.

This clonotype was detected only a few times. This sequence joins TRBV6-1 and TRBJ2-7; 8 bases agree with TRBD1. The V gene's germline CDR1 is MNHNS and CDR2 SASEGT. The CDR3 runs 15 residues. J was trimmed by 2 bases and V by 8 bases; bases with no gene match: 11. The CDR3 here is CASGNQGAGPYEQYF. Written as DNA, the CDR3 is TGTGCCAGCGGTAACCAGGGGGCTGGTCCCTACGAGCAGTACTTC.

This clonotype was recorded many times. The CDR3 bases are TGTGCCAGCAGTTCTCCGGCGACTGGGTTTATCTCCTACGAGCAGTACTTC. It specifies CASSSPATGFISYEQYF. The chain combines TRBV6-2 or TRBV6-3 with TRBJ2-7; D remains unclear. V lost 4 bases and J lost 0, with 19 bases in between. CDR1 and CDR2 from the germline V gene are MNHEY and SVGEGT. The CDR3 contains 17 residues.

This clonotype has a count of ten or more. The V and J genes are TRBV2 and TRBJ1-1; D not certain. Trimming shortened V by 7 bases and J by 2 bases, and 11 bases separated the two germline ends. There are 13 residues in the CDR3. Germline V gene lookup returns CDR1 SNHLY and CDR2 FYNNEI. This CDR3 is CASKEQYNTEAFF. The CDR3 DNA is TGTGCCAGCAAGGAGCAATACAACACTGAAGCTTTCTTT.

This clonotype has at least ten counts. The chain combines TRBV7-6 with TRBJ1-6; 9 bases line up with TRBD1. CDR3 length: 14 residues. Germline trimming cut 5 bases from V and 10 bases from J; bases unmatched to any gene: 6. CDR1 and CDR2 (germline): SGHVS, FNYEAQ. CDR3 loop: CASSPDRGQSPLHF. For the CDR3, the DNA is TGTGCCAGCAGCCCGGACAGGGGACAATCACCCCTCCACTTT.

This clonotype was observed a handful of times. This chain links TRBV7-9 with TRBJ2-5; D is uncertain. Trimming took off 5 bases at V and 1 base at J, with 14 bases between the two ends. Germline V gene data show CDR1 as SEHNR and CDR2 as FQNEAQ (reference sequence). The CDR3 has 15 residues. CDR3 in DNA: TGTGCCAGCAGCCAAGGCATTTCGGCCCAAGAGACCCAGTACTTC. Amino acids: CASSQGISAQETQYF.

In its sample, this clonotype was seen many times. The rearrangement joins TRBV12-3 or TRBV12-4 to TRBJ2-7, with 11 nucleotides matching TRBD1. The CDR3 contains 15 residues. The trim removed 1 base at V and 5 bases at J, leaving 4 bases unmatched. For the CDR3, the DNA is TGTGCCAGCAGTTTAGGGACAGGGGGCCTCGACGAGCAGTACTTC. The encoded protein is CASSLGTGGLDEQYF.

This clonotype appeared many times. The chain couples TRBV5-1 to TRBJ2-7; tentatively, D is TRBD2 (5 bases). The CDR3 contains 13 residues. Between the trimmed V and J ends, which lost 0 bases and 9 bases, there was a span of 13 bases. CDR1 is SGHRS and CDR2 is YFSETQ in the germline V gene. For the CDR3, the DNA is TGCGCCAGCAGCTTGGACGGCGAGGGCGGGCAGTACTTC. Translation gives CASSLDGEGGQYF.

At least ten counts were recorded for this clonotype. The rearrangement joins TRBV5-5 to TRBJ1-2, with TRBD1 matching 9 bases. V was pared by 4 bases and J by 4 bases, with 5 bases of the junction left unmatched. CDR1 is SGHKS, CDR2 YYEKEE, per germline (reference sequence). This CDR3 has 14 residues. CDR3 loop: CASSGTGIGYGYTF. CDR3 in DNA: TGTGCCAGCAGCGGGACAGGGATTGGCTATGGCTACACCTTC.

This clonotype was counted between two and nine times. The chain uses TRBV18 and TRBJ1-3; no clear D gene. CDR3 length: 15 residues. Germline V lookup: CDR1 KGHSH, CDR2 LQKENI. Trimming removed 6 bases from V and 0 bases from J, with 12 bases in between. CDR3 DNA sequence: TGTGCCAGCTCGCACAGCAGCAGCTCTGGAAACACCATATATTTT. Translating gives CASSHSSSSGNTIYF.

This chain links TRBV7-9 with TRBJ1-2; the D gene is possibly TRBD1 (5 bases). Germline CDR1 is SEHNR and CDR2 is FQNEAQ (reference sequence). The CDR3 has 15 amino acids. V was shortened by 5 bases and J by 3 bases, with 16 bases between the two germline ends. The CDR3 sequence: CASSRVEGQDYGYTF. CDR3 bases: TGTGCCAGCAGCCGAGTAGAGGGGCAGGACTATGGCTACACCTTC. Full variable domain (remainder filled in from reference TRBV7-9 and TRBJ1-2): DTGVSQNPRHKITKRGQNVTFRCDPISEHNRLYWYRQTLGQGPEFLTYFQNEAQLEKSRLLSDRFSAERPKGSFSTLEIQRTEQGDSAMYLCASSRVEGQDYGYTFGSGTRLTVV.